The 9 T cell receptor beta chains below all came from one sample that was sequenced in a study of blood T cell repertoires in COVID-19. Method: immunoSEQ multiplex PCR; TCRdb's copy keeps in-frame clones and lacks some. The sample contains 200,000 or so clones, 65% to 85% of which appear only once. Sequenced material: peripheral blood. The receptor set was obtained from an elderly woman with acute or convalescent COVID-19.

About this clone itself: An end of the junction differs from the germline gene, which may be a read error. The chain has TRBV7-7 and TRBJ2-1, with 8 bases fitting TRBD2. Germline V gives CDR1 SSHAT, CDR2 FNYEAQ (reference sequence). This CDR3 spans 13 amino acids. The chain's CDR3 is CASSYTSGYEQFF. For the CDR3, the DNA is TGTGCTAGCAGCTATACTAGCGGCTATGAGCAGTTCTTC.

The rearrangement uses TRBV7-9 and TRBJ1-5, with D possibly TRBD1 on 6 matching bases. Germline V gives CDR1 SEHNR, CDR2 FQNEAQ (reference sequence). This CDR3 contains 19 residues. V was cut by 1 base and J by 0 bases, with 19 bases left in between. The DNA of the CDR3 is TGTGCCAGCAGCTTAGGAACGGTGACAGGTCTGCATAGCAATCAGCCCCAGCATTTT. It yields the protein CASSLGTVTGLHSNQPQHF.

V is TRBV30 and J is TRBJ1-5; a weak D match, TRBD1 (6 bases). The germline V and J ends were trimmed by 3 bases and 5 bases, with 14 bases remaining between them. CDR1 GTSNPN and CDR2 SVGIG come from the germline V gene (reference sequence). The CDR3 extends over 14 amino acids. For the CDR3, the DNA is TGTGCCTGGAGCCGAGGGGGGGCGGATCAGCCCCAGCATTTT. Its protein is CAWSRGGADQPQHF.

Only a few counts were recorded for this clone. The chain is built from TRBV7-9 and TRBJ1-1; TRBD1 matches 8 bases. The CDR3 runs 14 residues. V lost 5 bases, J lost 0 bases, and 2 bases stayed unmatched. CDR1 SEHNR and CDR2 FQNEAQ come from the germline V gene (reference sequence). CDR3 in amino acids: CASSLRGLNTEAFF. The CDR3, as DNA: TGTGCCAGCAGCCTCAGGGGGCTGAACACTGAAGCTTTCTTT.

This chain uses TRBV10-3 with TRBJ1-1, with a weak D call TRBD1 (6 bases). The CDR3 is made up of 14 amino acids. CDR1 and CDR2 from the germline V gene are ENHRY and SYGVKD. The ends were cut back, 10 bases at V and 7 bases at J, with 22 bases in the middle. In DNA form, the CDR3 reads TGTGCCACCACGGGACAAAGTCTTAAGGGTGAAGCTTTCTTT. It specifies CATTGQSLKGEAFF.

This clone was seen a handful of times. The rearrangement links TRBV4-3 to TRBJ2-3; TRBD2 might be the D (5 bases). Germline lookup yields CDR1 LGHNA and CDR2 YSLEER. The CDR3 is 15 amino acids. Trimming took 0 bases from V and 2 from J, leaving 9 bases between them. CDR3 sequence reads: CASSQDVGVTDTQYF. In nucleotides, the CDR3 is TGCGCCAGCAGCCAAGATGTGGGAGTCACAGATACGCAGTATTTT.

This clone has only a few counts. The chain combines TRBV27 with TRBJ1-1; tentative D call: TRBD1 (6 bases). Germline V gives CDR1 MNHEY, CDR2 SMNVEV (reference sequence). The germline V and J ends were trimmed by 5 bases and 2 bases, with 12 bases remaining between them. The CDR3 consists of 14 residues. This CDR3 is CASSLLDSNTEAFF. As DNA, the CDR3 is TGTGCCAGCAGTCTATTGGACAGCAACACTGAAGCTTTCTTT.

The rearrangement uses TRBV19 and TRBJ1-2, with unresolved D. From germline, CDR1 is LNHDA and CDR2 SQIVND (reference sequence). Trimming left V 4 bases short and J 3 bases short, with 9 bases between. The CDR3 is 13 amino acids. The CDR3 here is CASSRAADYGYTF. In DNA, the CDR3 is TGTGCCAGTAGTAGAGCTGCGGACTATGGCTACACCTTC.

A single count supports this clone. The chain couples TRBV24-1 to TRBJ2-1; 12 nucleotides agree with TRBD2. CDR1 and CDR2 from the germline V gene are KGHDR and SFDVKD. The CDR3 extends over 18 amino acids. Germline trimming cut 3 bases from V and 8 bases from J; bases unmatched to any gene: 13. CDR3 region: CATSDRTSGRRFEDEQFF. The CDR3 DNA sequence: TGTGCCACCAGTGATCGAACTAGCGGGAGGCGGTTCGAGGATGAGCAGTTCTTC.